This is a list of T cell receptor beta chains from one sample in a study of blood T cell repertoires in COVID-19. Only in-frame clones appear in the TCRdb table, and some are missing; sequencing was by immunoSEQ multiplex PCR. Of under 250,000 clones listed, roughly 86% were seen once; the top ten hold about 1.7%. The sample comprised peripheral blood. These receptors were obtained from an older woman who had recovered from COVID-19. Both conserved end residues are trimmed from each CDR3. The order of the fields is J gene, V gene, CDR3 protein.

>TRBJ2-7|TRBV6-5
ASASRTGSSYEQY
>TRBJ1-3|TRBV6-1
ASSEAQQGAGNTIY
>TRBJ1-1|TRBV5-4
ASRLHYNTEAF
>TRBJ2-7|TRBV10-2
ATFGGGWSYEQY
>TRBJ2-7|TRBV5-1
ASSFQGSYEQY
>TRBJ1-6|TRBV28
ASSSGQTNSPLH
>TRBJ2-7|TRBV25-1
ASSESGDTIYEQY
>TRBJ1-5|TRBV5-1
ASSLEPSQPQH
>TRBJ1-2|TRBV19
ASTPPGRGYGYT
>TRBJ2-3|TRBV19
ATRDWGTDTQY
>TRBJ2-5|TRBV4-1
ASSHGTGSRRGQY
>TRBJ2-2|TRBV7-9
ASSQGRRYTGELF
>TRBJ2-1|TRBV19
ASSTGTGNYNEQF
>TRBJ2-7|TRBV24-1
ATIHTSTYEQY
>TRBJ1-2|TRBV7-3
ASSLIRTANYGYT
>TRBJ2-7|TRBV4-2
ASSQDPLAGANYEQY
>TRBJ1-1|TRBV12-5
ASGLETGAEAF
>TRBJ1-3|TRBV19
ASSPDRGTGNTIY
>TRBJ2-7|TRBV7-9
ASRTTGQGYEQY
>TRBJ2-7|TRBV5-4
ASSFSSYEQY
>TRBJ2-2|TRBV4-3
ASSLRGLDGELF
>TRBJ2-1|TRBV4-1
ASSQARGEQF
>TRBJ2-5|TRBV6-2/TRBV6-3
ASSGQGQETQY
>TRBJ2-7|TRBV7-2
ASSRRTTGDEQY
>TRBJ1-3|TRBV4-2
ASSQERIHSGNTIY
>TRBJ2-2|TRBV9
ASSAGTGYRLTPGELF
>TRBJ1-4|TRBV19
ASTLGQSNEKLF
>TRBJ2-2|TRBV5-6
ASSLSWAQGFRAGELF
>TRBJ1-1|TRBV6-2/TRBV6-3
ASSSLDSRNTEAF
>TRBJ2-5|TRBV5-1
ASSGASGGETQY
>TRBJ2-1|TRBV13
ASSSRLAGEQF
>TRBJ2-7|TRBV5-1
ASSSIPPQNRDEQY
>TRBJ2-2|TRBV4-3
ASSQDGTPPKRYVGELF
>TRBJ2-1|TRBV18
ASSLGTDMYNEQF
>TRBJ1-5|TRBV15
ATSRGFQPQH
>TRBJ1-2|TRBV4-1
ASSRPDRASYGYT
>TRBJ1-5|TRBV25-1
ASRGPSQPQH
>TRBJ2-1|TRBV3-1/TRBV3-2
ASSPGGEQF
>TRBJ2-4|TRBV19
ASRPQGEAKNIQY
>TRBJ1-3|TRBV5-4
ASSTDSLPGNTIY
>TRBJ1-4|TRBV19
ASSIGATNEKLF
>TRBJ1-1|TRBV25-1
ASSTTPTEAF
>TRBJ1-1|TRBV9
ASSPRVDTEAF
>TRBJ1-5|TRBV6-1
ASSEQFLSNQPQH
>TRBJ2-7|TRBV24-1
ATSHPSGEDEQY
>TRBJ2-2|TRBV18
ASSPRTGFGGELF
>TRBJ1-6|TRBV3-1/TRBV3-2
ASSQGRGSPLH
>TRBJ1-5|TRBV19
ASRPLSGYQPQH